This record looks at one TCR beta chain sequence and its context. The V and J ends lost 7 bases and 2 bases respectively, with 12 bases between them. CDR1 is SNHLY, CDR2 FYNNEI, per germline. The CDR3 covers 13 residues. The entry originates in a study of blood T cells in healthy people across ages. Total RNA amounts of at least 5.5 micrograms were extracted per sample. Primed by a sample-barcoded 5' primer and a J-beta primer mix, a second PCR proceeded for about 7 to 11 cycles. TCRdb redid the calling of the 5' RACE reads with MiXCR, one entry per CDR3 protein. The sample includes approximately 1.5 million distinct CDR3 sequences, roughly 30% of them seen just once.

Material for sequencing was blood. The rearrangement joins TRBV2 to TRBJ2-7; TRBD1 might be the D (5 bases). This clonotype originated in a woman in her 30s in good health. DNA for the CDR3: TGTGCCAGCATTGACAGTATCCCCTACGAGCAGTACTTC. Translation gives CASIDSIPYEQYF.